The clone carrying this T cell receptor beta chain was found a few times. Its antigen is undetermined. The study amplified TCR beta CDR3 regions using RNA transcripts. HTBI primers primed a first-round RT-PCR, and a second-round multiplex PCR followed. Each CDR3 protein gets one entry after TCRdb re-called the multiplex PCR reads with MiXCR. The data show about 640,000 distinct CDR3 sequences, about 41% seen once. These data originate in a study of Graves' ophthalmopathy and Graves' hyperthyroidism. Study-level results: Discriminating ophthalmopathy from stable hyperthyroidism, a 13-signature model attained a sensitivity of under 90% and a specificity of 81.08%.

V was shortened by 4 bases and J by 5 bases, with 9 bases between the two germline ends. Germline assignment: CDR1 MNHEY and CDR2 SMNVEV (reference sequence). The CDR3 is made up of 12 amino acids. This clonotype originated in an adult man with Graves' ophthalmopathy. V gene TRBV27 combines with J gene TRBJ2-7; no definite D call. The specimen was peripheral blood. In DNA, the CDR3 is TGTGCCAGCAGTTCCCCCGCTGACGAGCAGTACTTC. Its protein is CASSSPADEQYF.